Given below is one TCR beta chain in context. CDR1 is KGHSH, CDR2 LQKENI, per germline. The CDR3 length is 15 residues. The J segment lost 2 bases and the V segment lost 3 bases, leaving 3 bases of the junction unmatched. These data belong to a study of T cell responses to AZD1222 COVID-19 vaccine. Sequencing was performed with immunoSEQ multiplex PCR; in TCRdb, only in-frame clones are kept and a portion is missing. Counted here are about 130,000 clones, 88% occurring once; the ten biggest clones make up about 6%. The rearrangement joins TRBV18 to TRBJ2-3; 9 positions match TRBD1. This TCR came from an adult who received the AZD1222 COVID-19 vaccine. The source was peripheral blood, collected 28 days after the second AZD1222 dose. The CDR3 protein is CASSPGQGFTDTQYF. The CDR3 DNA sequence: TGTGCCAGCTCACCGGGACAGGGTTTCACAGATACGCAGTATTTT. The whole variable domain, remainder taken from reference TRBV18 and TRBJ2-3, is NAGVMQNPRHLVRRRGQEARLRCSPMKGHSHVYWYRQLPEEGLKFMVYLQKENIIDESGMPKERFSAEFPKEGPSILRIQQVVRGDSAAYFCASSPGQGFTDTQYFGPGTRLTVL.